This TCR beta chain was sequenced for a study of identical twins. Concerning this clonotype: Its specificity is unknown.

Per the germline V gene, CDR1 is SGHRS and CDR2 is YFSETQ. The ends lost 8 bases at V and 6 bases at J; junction bases unmatched: 5. The CDR3 loop spans 13 amino acids. General study findings and limits: Because invariant MAIT and iNKT cells could be present, zero-insertion analyses could be partly confounded.

TCRdb ran MiXCR on the 5' RACE reads and lists one entry per CDR3 protein. The sample holds fewer than 900,000 distinct CDR3 sequences; roughly 18% are singletons and the top ten take about an eighth. A further study also used this sample, focusing on T cells expressing NK-cell markers.

This chain uses TRBV5-1 with TRBJ2-1, with 10 bases fitting TRBD1. Sequencing was carried out using PBMCs. The TCR was taken from a woman aged 18-35 years in good health. This CDR3 is CASVGTGVNEQFF. The DNA for the CDR3 is TGCGCCAGTGTGGGGACAGGGGTCAATGAGCAGTTCTTC. Drawing the rest from reference TRBV5-1 and TRBJ2-1, the complete variable domain is KAGVTQTPRYLIKTRGQQVTLSCSPISGHRSVSWYQQTPGQGLQFLFEYFSETQRNKGNFPGRFSGRQFSNSRSEMNVSTLELGDSALYLCASVGTGVNEQFFGPGTRLTVL.